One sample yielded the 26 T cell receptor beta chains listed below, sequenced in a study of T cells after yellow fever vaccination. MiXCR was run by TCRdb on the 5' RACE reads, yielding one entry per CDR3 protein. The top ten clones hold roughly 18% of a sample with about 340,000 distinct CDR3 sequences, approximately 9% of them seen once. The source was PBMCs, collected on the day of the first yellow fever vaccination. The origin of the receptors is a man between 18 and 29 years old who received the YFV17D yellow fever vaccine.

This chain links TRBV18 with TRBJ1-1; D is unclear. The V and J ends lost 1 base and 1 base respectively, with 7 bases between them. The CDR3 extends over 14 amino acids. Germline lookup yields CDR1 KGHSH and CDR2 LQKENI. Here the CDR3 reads CASSPLDGNTEAFF. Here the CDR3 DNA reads TGTGCCAGCTCACCACTAGACGGGAACACTGAAGCTTTCTTT.

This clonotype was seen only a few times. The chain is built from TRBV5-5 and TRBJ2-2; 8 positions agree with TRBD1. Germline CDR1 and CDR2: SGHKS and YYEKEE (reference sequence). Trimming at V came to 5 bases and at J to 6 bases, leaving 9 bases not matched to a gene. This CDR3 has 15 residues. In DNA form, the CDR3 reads TGTGCCAGCAGGCGGCCAGGGGGCGCGGCCGGGGAGCTGTTTTTT. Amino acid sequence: CASRRPGGAAGELFF.

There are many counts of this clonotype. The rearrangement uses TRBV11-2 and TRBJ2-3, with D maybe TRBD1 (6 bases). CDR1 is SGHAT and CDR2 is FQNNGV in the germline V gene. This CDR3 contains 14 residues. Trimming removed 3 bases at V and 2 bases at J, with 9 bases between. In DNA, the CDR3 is TGTGCCAGCAGCTTGGGACACTTCACAGATACGCAGTATTTT. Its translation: CASSLGHFTDTQYF.

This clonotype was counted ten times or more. Here the CDR3 DNA reads TGTGCCAGCAGCTTGGGACAGCAGAACACTGAAGCTTTCTTT. It codes for CASSLGQQNTEAFF. This rearrangement joins TRBV5-4 to TRBJ1-1, with a tentative D call TRBD1 (5 bases). Germline-derived CDR1 and CDR2 are SGHNT and YYREEE (reference sequence). The V gene lost 0 bases and the J gene lost 1 base, with 7 bases spanning the gap. The CDR3 spans 14 residues.

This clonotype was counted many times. CDR3 amino acids: CASSYGGEYEQYF. CDR3 nucleotide sequence: TGTGCCAGCAGTTACGGGGGGGAATACGAGCAGTACTTC. V and J are TRBV6-5 and TRBJ2-7; 7 nucleotides match TRBD2. With 2 bases clipped from V and 4 bases from J, the junction kept 2 bases outside the gene matches. The CDR3 is 13 amino acids. Germline lookup yields CDR1 MNHEY and CDR2 SVGAGI.

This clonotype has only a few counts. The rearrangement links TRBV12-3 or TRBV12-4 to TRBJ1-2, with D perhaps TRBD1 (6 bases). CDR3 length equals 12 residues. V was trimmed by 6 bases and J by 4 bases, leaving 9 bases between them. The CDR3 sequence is CASRDSIYGYTF. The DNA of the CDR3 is TGTGCCAGCAGGGACAGTATCTATGGCTACACCTTC.

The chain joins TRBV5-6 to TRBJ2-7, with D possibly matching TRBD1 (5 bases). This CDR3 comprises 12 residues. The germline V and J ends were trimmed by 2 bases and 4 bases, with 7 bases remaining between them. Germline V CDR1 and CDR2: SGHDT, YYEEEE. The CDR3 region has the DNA TGTGCCAGCAGCTTCCAGGGATACGAGCAGTACTTC. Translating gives CASSFQGYEQYF. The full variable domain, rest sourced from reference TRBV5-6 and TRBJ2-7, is DAGVTQSPTHLIKTRGQQVTLRCSPKSGHDTVSWYQQALGQGPQFIFQYYEEEERQRGNFPDRFSGHQFPNYSSELNVNALLLGDSALYLCASSFQGYEQYFGPGTRLTVT.

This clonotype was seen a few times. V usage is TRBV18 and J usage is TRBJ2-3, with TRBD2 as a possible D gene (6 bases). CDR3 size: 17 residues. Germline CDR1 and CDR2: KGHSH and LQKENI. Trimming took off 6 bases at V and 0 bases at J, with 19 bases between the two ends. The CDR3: CASSRWGAGDSTDTQYF. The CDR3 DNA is TGTGCCAGCTCTCGTTGGGGAGCGGGCGATAGCACAGATACGCAGTATTTT. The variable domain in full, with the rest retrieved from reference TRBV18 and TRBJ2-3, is NAGVMQNPRHLVRRRGQEARLRCSPMKGHSHVYWYRQLPEEGLKFMVYLQKENIIDESGMPKERFSAEFPKEGPSILRIQQVVRGDSAAYFCASSRWGAGDSTDTQYFGPGTRLTVL.

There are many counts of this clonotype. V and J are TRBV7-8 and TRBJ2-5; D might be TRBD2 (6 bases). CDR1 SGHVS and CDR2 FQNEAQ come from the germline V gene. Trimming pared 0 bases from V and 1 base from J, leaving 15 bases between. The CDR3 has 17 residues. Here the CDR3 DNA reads TGTGCCAGCAGCTTAGCGTGGGCAGGACTAACCCAAGAGACCCAGTACTTC. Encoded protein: CASSLAWAGLTQETQYF. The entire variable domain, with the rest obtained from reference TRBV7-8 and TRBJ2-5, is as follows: GAGVSQSPRYKVAKRGQDVALRCDPISGHVSLFWYQQALGQGPEFLTYFQNEAQLDKSGLPSDRFFAERPEGSVSTLKIQRTQQEDSAVYLCASSLAWAGLTQETQYFGPGTRLLVL.

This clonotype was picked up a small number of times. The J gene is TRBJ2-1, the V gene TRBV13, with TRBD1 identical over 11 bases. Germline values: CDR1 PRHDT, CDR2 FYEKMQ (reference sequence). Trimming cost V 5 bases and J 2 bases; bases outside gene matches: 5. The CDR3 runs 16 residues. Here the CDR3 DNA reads TGTGCCAGCAGCGTCGGGACAGGGGGGGCCTACAATGAGCAGTTCTTC. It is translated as CASSVGTGGAYNEQFF.

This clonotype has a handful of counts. This CDR3 reads CASSQEGGGGGVYNEQFF. The CDR3 region has the DNA TGTGCCAGCAGCCAAGAGGGGGGTGGGGGTGGTGTATACAATGAGCAGTTCTTC. V gene TRBV3-1 combines with J gene TRBJ2-1; D might be TRBD2 (6 bases). The length of the CDR3 is 18 residues. Looked up from germline, CDR1 is LGHDT and CDR2 is YNNKEL (reference sequence). Trimming took off 0 bases at V and 4 bases at J, with 19 bases between the two ends.

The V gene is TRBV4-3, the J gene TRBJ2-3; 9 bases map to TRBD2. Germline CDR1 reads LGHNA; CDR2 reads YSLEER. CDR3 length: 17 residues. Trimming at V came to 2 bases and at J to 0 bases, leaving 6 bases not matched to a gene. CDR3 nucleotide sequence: TGCGCCAGCAGCCAAAGGAGCGGGGGGCTCAGCACAGATACGCAGTATTTT. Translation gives CASSQRSGGLSTDTQYF.

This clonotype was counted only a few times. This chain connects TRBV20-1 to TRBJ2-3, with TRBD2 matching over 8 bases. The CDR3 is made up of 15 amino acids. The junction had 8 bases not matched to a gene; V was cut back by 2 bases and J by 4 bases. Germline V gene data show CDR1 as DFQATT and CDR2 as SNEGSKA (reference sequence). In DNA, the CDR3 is TGCAGTGCTAGACACTTTCAGCGGGGGTCAGATACGCAGTATTTT. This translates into CSARHFQRGSDTQYF.

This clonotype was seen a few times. Written as DNA, the CDR3 is TGTGCCAGCAGTGAAACCTTTTCAGGCAGTGAGGACTACGAGCAGTACTTC. Residues: CASSETFSGSEDYEQYF. This chain joins TRBV2 and TRBJ2-7; D not resolved. Germline-derived CDR1 and CDR2 are SNHLY and FYNNEI. The V gene lost 2 bases and the J gene lost 3 bases, with 20 bases spanning the gap. CDR3 length equals 17 residues. Complete variable domain (other parts from reference TRBV2 and TRBJ2-7): EPEVTQTPSHQVTQMGQEVILRCVPISNHLYFYWYRQILGQKVEFLVSFYNNEISEKSEIFDDQFSVERPDGSNFTLKIRSTKLEDSAMYFCASSETFSGSEDYEQYFGPGTRLTVT.

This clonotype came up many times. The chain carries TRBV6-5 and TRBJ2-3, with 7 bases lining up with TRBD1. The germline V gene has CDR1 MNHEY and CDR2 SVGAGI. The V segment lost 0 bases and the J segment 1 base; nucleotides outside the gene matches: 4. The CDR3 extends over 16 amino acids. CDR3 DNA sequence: TGTGCCAGCAGTTACTCGACAGGGAGTGGCACAGATACGCAGTATTTT. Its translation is CASSYSTGSGTDTQYF.

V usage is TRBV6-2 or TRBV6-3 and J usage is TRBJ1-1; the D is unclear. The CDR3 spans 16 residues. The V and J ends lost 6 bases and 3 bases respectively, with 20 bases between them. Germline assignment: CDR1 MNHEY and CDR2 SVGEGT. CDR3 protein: CASSIKASGWHTEAFF. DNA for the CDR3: TGTGCCAGCAGCATTAAGGCCTCAGGTTGGCACACTGAAGCTTTCTTT.

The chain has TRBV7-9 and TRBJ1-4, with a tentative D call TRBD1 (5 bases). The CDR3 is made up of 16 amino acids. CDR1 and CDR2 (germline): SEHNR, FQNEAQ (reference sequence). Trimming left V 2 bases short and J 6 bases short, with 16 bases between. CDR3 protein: CASSLRSGGRDEKLFF. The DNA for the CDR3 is TGTGCCAGCAGCTTACGATCTGGGGGGAGAGATGAAAAACTGTTTTTT.

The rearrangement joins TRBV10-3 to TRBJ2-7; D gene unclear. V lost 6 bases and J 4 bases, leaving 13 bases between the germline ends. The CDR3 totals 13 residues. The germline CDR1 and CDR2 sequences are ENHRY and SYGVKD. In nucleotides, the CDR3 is TGTGCCATCAGAGGCCTTGGGCAGTACGAGCAGTACGTC. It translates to CAIRGLGQYEQYV.

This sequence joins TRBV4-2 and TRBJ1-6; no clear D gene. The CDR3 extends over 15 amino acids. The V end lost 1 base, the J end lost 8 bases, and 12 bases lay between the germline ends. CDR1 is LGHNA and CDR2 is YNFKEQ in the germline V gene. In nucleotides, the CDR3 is TGTGCCAGCAGCCAAGGCTGGTTTGCGGATTCACCCCTCCACTTT. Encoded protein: CASSQGWFADSPLHF.

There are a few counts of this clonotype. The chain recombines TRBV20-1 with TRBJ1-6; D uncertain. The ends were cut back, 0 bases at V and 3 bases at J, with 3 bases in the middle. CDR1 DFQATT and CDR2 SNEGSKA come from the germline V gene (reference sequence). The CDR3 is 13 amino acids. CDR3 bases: TGCAGTGCTAGAGAAGTCTATAATTCACCCCTCCACTTT. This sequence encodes CSAREVYNSPLHF.

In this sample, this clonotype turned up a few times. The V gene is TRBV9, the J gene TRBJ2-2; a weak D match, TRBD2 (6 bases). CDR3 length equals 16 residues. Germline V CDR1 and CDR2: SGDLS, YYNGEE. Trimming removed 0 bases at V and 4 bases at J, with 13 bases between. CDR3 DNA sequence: TGTGCCAGCAGCGTAGTGGATAGGGGAGGCACCGGGGAGCTGTTTTTT. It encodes CASSVVDRGGTGELFF.

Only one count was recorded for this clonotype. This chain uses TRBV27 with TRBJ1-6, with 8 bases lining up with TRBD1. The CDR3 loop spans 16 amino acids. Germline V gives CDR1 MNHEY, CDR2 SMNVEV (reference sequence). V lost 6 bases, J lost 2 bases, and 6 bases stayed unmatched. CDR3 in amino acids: CASRRGQGTYNSPLHF. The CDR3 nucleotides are TGTGCCAGCAGAAGAGGACAGGGCACCTATAATTCACCCCTCCACTTT.

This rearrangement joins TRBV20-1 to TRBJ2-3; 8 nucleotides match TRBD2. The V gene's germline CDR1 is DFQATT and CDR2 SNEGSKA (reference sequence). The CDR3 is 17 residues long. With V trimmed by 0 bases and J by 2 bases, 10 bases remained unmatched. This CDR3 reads CSARDRVGGGITDTQYF. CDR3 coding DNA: TGCAGTGCTAGAGATAGGGTCGGCGGGGGGATCACAGATACGCAGTATTTT.

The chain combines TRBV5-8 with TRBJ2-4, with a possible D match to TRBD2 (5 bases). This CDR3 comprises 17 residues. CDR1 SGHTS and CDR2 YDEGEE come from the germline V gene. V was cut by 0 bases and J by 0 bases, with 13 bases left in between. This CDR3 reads CASSLGIGGLAKNIQYF. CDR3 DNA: TGTGCCAGCAGCTTGGGCATAGGAGGATTAGCCAAAAACATTCAGTACTTC.

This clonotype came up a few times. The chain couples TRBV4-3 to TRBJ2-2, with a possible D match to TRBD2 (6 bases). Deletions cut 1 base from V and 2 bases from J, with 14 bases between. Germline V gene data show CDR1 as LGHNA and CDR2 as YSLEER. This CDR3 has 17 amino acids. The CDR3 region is CASSQAAGRVNTGELFF. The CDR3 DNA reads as TGCGCCAGCAGCCAAGCCGCGGGACGGGTAAACACCGGGGAGCTGTTTTTT.

As DNA, the CDR3 is TGCGCCAGCAGCCTTGCCCCACACAGGATCAAAAACATTCAGTACTTC. Protein product: CASSLAPHRIKNIQYF. The V and J genes are TRBV4-1 and TRBJ2-4; TRBD1 is a possible D gene (5 bases). Deletions cut 4 bases from V and 3 bases from J, with 16 bases between. CDR3 size: 16 residues. The germline gives CDR1 MGHRA, CDR2 YSYEKL.